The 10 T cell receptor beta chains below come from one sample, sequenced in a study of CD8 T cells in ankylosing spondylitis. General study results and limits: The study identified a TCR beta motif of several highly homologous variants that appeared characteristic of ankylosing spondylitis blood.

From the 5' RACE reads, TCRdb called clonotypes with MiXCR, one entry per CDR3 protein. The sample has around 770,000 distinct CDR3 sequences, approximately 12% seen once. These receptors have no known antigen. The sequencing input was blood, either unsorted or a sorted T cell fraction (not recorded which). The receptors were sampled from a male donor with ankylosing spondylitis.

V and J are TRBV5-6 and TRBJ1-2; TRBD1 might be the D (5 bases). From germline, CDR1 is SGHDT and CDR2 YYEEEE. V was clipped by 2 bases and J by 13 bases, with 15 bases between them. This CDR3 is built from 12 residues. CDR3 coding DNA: TGTGCCAGCAGCTTTTCTCAGGGATTGTCCACCTTC. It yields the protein CASSFSQGLSTF.

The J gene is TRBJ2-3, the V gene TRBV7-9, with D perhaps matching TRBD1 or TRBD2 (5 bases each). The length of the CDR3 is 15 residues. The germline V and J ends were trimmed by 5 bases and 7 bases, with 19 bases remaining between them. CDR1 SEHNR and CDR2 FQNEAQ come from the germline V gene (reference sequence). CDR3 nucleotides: TGTGCCAGCAGCCCACCCCTCCCGGGACCCTATACGCAGTATTTT. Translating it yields CASSPPLPGPYTQYF.

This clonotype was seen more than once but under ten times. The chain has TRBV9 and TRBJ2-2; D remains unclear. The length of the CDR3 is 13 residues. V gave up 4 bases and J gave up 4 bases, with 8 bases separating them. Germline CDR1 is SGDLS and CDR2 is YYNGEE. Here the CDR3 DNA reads TGTGCCAGCAGCACCGTTTCCACCGGGGAGCTGTTTTTT. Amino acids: CASSTVSTGELFF.

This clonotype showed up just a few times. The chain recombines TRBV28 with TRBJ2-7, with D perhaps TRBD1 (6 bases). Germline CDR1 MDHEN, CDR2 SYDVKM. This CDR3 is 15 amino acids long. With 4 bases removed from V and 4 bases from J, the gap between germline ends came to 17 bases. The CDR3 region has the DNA TGTGCCAGCAGTTCCGCCGAGGCAGGGGAATACGAGCAGTACTTC. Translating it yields CASSSAEAGEYEQYF. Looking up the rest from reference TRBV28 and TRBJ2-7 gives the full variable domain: DVKVTQSSRYLVKRTGEKVFLECVQDMDHENMFWYRQDPGLGLRLIYFSYDVKMKEKGDIPEGYSVSREKKERFSLILESASTNQTSMYLCASSSAEAGEYEQYFGPGTRLTVT.

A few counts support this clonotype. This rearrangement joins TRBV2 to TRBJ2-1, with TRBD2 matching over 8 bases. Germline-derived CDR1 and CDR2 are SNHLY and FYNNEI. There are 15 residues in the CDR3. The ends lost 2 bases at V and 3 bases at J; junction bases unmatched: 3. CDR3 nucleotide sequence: TGTGCCAGCAGTGAACAAAGCGGGAGCTACAATGAGCAGTTCTTC. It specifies CASSEQSGSYNEQFF.

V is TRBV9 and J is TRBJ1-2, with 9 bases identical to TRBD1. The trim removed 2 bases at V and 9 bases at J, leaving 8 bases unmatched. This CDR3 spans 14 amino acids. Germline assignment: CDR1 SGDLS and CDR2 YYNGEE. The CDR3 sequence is CASSVQGQGMSYTF. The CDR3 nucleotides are TGTGCCAGCAGCGTTCAAGGACAGGGGATGAGCTACACCTTC.

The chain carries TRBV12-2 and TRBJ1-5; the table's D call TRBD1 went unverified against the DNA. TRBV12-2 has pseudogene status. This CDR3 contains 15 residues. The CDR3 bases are TGTGCAAGTCGCTCGGAACAGCCTAATGAGCAGCCCCAGCATTTT. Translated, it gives CASRSEQPNEQPQHF.

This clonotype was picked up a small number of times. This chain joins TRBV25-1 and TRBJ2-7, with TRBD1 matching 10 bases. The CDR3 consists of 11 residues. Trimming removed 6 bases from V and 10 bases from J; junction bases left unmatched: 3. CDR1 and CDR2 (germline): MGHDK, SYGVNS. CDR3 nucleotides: TGTGCCAGCAGCCGGGACAGGGGACAGTACTTC. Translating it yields CASSRDRGQYF.

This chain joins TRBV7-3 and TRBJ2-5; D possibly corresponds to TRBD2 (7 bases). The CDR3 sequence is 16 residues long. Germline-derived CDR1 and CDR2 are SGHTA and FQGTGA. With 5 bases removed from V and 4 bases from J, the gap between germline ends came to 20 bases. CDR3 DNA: TGTGCCAGCAGCCCCGGCTATAGGGGGGGCGCAGAGACCCAGTACTTC. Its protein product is CASSPGYRGGAETQYF.

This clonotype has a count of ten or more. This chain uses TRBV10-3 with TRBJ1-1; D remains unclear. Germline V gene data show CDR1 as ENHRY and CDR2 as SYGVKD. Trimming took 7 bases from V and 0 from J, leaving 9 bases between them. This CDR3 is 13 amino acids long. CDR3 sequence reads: CAITDRLNTEAFF. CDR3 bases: TGTGCCATCACAGACCGCCTGAACACTGAAGCTTTCTTT.